Presented here are 32 T cell receptor beta chains from one specimen sequenced in a study of T cells in Graves' hyperthyroidism and ophthalmopathy. Amplification of TCR beta CDR3 regions used RNA as the template. An initial round of RT-PCR targeting the TCR CDR3 relied on the HTBI primer set. MiXCR, applied by TCRdb to the multiplex PCR reads, yields one record per CDR3 protein. The data show about 590,000 distinct CDR3 sequences, approximately 15% seen once. Sequenced sample: blood. These TCRs come from a woman aged 18-35 years with Graves' ophthalmopathy.

This clonotype was observed at least ten times. This chain connects TRBV12-3 or TRBV12-4 to TRBJ1-4; D possibly corresponds to TRBD1 (6 bases). Trimming pared 0 bases from V and 8 bases from J, leaving 10 bases between. The CDR3 loop spans 14 amino acids. DNA for the CDR3: TGTGCCAGCAGTTTAGCAGGGGGGAACGAAAAACTGTTTTTT. Its translation: CASSLAGGNEKLFF.

Details on this clonotype: A much larger clone sits a single nucleotide away, making a read error possible. The V gene is TRBV28, the J gene TRBJ1-5, with D hard to call. The CDR3 sequence is 14 residues long. V was cut by 4 bases and J by 7 bases, with 14 bases left in between. Germline V CDR1 and CDR2: MDHEN, SYDVKM. CDR3 residues: CASSSPRGKQPQHF. The CDR3 DNA is TGTGCCAGCAGTTCCCCACGGGGTAAACAGCCCCAGCATTTT. Looking up the rest from reference TRBV28 and TRBJ1-5 gives the full variable domain: DVKVTQSSRYLVKRTGEKVFLECVQDMDHENMFWYRQDPGLGLRLIYFSYDVKMKEKGDIPEGYSVSREKKERFSLILESASTNQTSMYLCASSSPRGKQPQHFGDGTRLSIL.

Many counts were recorded for this clonotype. The chain combines TRBV18 with TRBJ2-5; 8 bases are shared with TRBD2. Germline loops: CDR1 KGHSH, CDR2 LQKENI. The J segment lost 2 bases and the V segment lost 4 bases, leaving 6 bases of the junction unmatched. This CDR3 is built from 15 residues. CDR3: CASSQREKQQETQYF. CDR3 coding DNA: TGTGCCAGCTCACAGCGGGAGAAGCAGCAAGAGACCCAGTACTTC.

This clonotype appeared many times. CDR3 nucleotide sequence: TGTGCCTGGAGTGGACCACAGGGAGCTAATGAAAAACTGTTTTTT. Translation gives CAWSGPQGANEKLFF. The rearrangement links TRBV30 to TRBJ1-4, with D maybe TRBD1 (6 bases). The V and J ends lost 1 base and 3 bases respectively, with 12 bases between them. The CDR3 has 15 amino acids. Germline loops: CDR1 GTSNPN, CDR2 SVGIG (reference sequence).

This clonotype occurred many times. The chain joins TRBV29-1 to TRBJ1-1; 7 nucleotides align to TRBD1. There are 11 residues in the CDR3. The V segment lost 4 bases and the J segment 6 bases; nucleotides outside the gene matches: 2. Germline lookup yields CDR1 SQVTM and CDR2 ANQGSEA. CDR3 DNA: TGCAGCGTTGCCAGGGGGGCTGAAGCTTTCTTT. Translated, it gives CSVARGAEAFF.

This clonotype was seen more than once but under ten times. DNA for the CDR3: TGTGCCAGCAGCTTAGCCATGGGACTAGCGGGTCTCCCCGTCTACAATGAGCAGTTCTTC. Protein product: CASSLAMGLAGLPVYNEQFF. The rearrangement uses TRBV7-6 and TRBJ2-1; TRBD2 matches 12 bases. CDR1 and CDR2 from the germline V gene are SGHVS and FNYEAQ. V shed 0 bases, J shed 3 bases, and the junction held 12 bases outside the gene matches. The CDR3 is 20 residues long.

This clonotype was recorded only once. An end of the junction differs from the germline gene, which may be a read error. The rearrangement uses TRBV12-5 and TRBJ1-5; the D gene is possibly TRBD1 (6 bases). Germline CDR1 LGHNT, CDR2 FRNRAP. There are 17 residues in the CDR3. This chain's CDR3 is CASSLVTPGAYNQPQHF. In DNA form, the CDR3 reads TGTGCTAGTAGTTTGGTCACACCGGGGGCCTACAATCAGCCCCAGCATTTT.

V usage is TRBV19 and J usage is TRBJ2-7; 11 bases are a match to TRBD2. Germline lookup yields CDR1 LNHDA and CDR2 SQIVND (reference sequence). This CDR3 region has 15 residues. V shed 5 bases and J 7 bases; nucleotides not matched to a gene: 10. The CDR3 DNA reads TGTGCCAGTAGTCCATTTTTAGCGGGAGGGAGAGAGCAGTACTTC. It translates to CASSPFLAGGREQYF.

The table lists this clonotype with many counts. The chain has TRBV9 and TRBJ2-3, with 8 positions matching TRBD2. The CDR3 has 16 residues. Germline CDR1 and CDR2: SGDLS and YYNGEE. The junction had 6 bases not matched to a gene; V was cut back by 3 bases and J by 0 bases. The CDR3 region has the DNA TGTGCCAGCAGCGCCCGGGGGGGACATAGCACAGATACGCAGTATTTT. It is translated as CASSARGGHSTDTQYF.

This clonotype was observed many times. The gene calls are TRBV27 and TRBJ2-7; 11 bases agree with TRBD1. Germline loops: CDR1 MNHEY, CDR2 SMNVEV (reference sequence). This CDR3 comprises 16 residues. V lost 5 bases, J lost 3 bases, and 9 bases stayed unmatched. The CDR3 region is CASSVPSGTGGYEQYF. DNA for the CDR3: TGTGCCAGCAGTGTCCCCTCCGGGACAGGGGGCTACGAGCAGTACTTC.

This clonotype came up many times. The V gene is TRBV24-1, the J gene TRBJ2-1; D is unclear. Looked up from germline, CDR1 is KGHDR and CDR2 is SFDVKD. V gave up 9 bases and J gave up 8 bases, with 10 bases separating them. The CDR3 length is 11 residues. This CDR3 reads CATGLGYEQFF. As DNA, the CDR3 is TGTGCCACCGGCTTAGGTTATGAGCAGTTCTTC.

This clonotype appeared a few times. This chain links TRBV3-1 with TRBJ2-1, with 7 nucleotides matching TRBD1. The length of the CDR3 is 15 residues. The V and J ends lost 0 bases and 2 bases, in that order; junction bases with no gene match: 1. Looked up from germline, CDR1 is LGHDT and CDR2 is YNNKEL (reference sequence). CDR3 sequence reads: CASSQDGTAYNEQFF. The CDR3 region has the DNA TGTGCCAGCAGCCAAGATGGGACAGCCTACAATGAGCAGTTCTTC.

The chain couples TRBV9 to TRBJ2-2; 8 bases map to TRBD2. CDR3 size: 17 residues. Germline V CDR1 and CDR2: SGDLS, YYNGEE. The V segment lost 0 bases and the J segment 2 bases; nucleotides outside the gene matches: 6. CDR3 DNA: TGTGCCAGCAGCGTAGCTTTAGCGGGACTAAACACCGGGGAGCTGTTTTTT. Encoded protein: CASSVALAGLNTGELFF.

This clonotype was detected ten times or more. The rearrangement uses TRBV7-6 and TRBJ2-1, with 10 bases matching TRBD2. The CDR3 contains 19 residues. Germline V gene data show CDR1 as SGHVS and CDR2 as FNYEAQ. The junction had 11 bases not matched to a gene; V was cut back by 2 bases and J by 1 base. The CDR3 reads CASSLIPAGGPDSYNEQFF. DNA of the CDR3: TGTGCCAGCAGCTTAATTCCAGCGGGAGGGCCGGATTCCTACAATGAGCAGTTCTTC.

This clonotype was picked up a small number of times. This sequence joins TRBV10-3 and TRBJ2-4, with 13 bases that match TRBD2. The CDR3 extends over 16 amino acids. V was pared by 8 bases and J by 0 bases, with 4 bases of the junction left unmatched. CDR1 and CDR2 from the germline V gene are ENHRY and SYGVKD. CDR3 nucleotide sequence: TGTGCCATCGGGACTAGCGGGGACCTAGCCAAAAACATTCAGTACTTC. It yields the protein CAIGTSGDLAKNIQYF.

This clonotype was seen many times. This rearrangement joins TRBV7-2 to TRBJ2-2, with a tentative D call TRBD2 (5 bases). The CDR3 is made up of 16 amino acids. Trimming removed 1 base at V and 3 bases at J, with 12 bases between. The germline V gene encodes CDR1 SGHTA and CDR2 FQGNSA. The CDR3 DNA reads TGTGCCAGCAGCTTAGGGCCAGCGGAGTACACCGGGGAGCTGTTTTTT. Encoded protein: CASSLGPAEYTGELFF.

This chain joins TRBV14 and TRBJ2-7; TRBD1 matches 9 bases. The V gene's germline CDR1 is SGHDN and CDR2 FVKESK. The CDR3 contains 15 residues. Unmatched junction bases numbered 7, after V lost 5 bases and J lost 2 bases. For the CDR3, the DNA is TGTGCCAGCAGCTTTACCGACAGGGGGACCTACGAGCAGTACTTC. Residues: CASSFTDRGTYEQYF. Together with reference TRBV14 and TRBJ2-7, the CDR3 gives the full variable domain: EAGVTQFPSHSVIEKGQTVTLRCDPISGHDNLYWYRRVMGKEIKFLLHFVKESKQDESGMPNNRFLAERTGGTYSTLKVQPAELEDSGVYFCASSFTDRGTYEQYFGPGTRLTVT.

This clonotype was counted a few times. This sequence joins TRBV9 and TRBJ2-3; 10 bases fit TRBD2. The CDR3 extends over 16 amino acids. Looked up from germline, CDR1 is SGDLS and CDR2 is YYNGEE. The V gene end was trimmed by 0 bases and the J gene end by 4 bases; junction bases not matched to a gene: 5. The CDR3 nucleotides read TGTGCCAGCAGCGTAGCTAGCGGGAGAGTAGCAGATACGCAGTATTTT. It is translated as CASSVASGRVADTQYF.

This chain connects TRBV9 to TRBJ1-6, with 7 bases aligning to TRBD1. V lost 4 bases to trimming and J lost 6 bases; unmatched junction nucleotides: 7. CDR3 length: 15 residues. The V gene's germline CDR1 is SGDLS and CDR2 YYNGEE. In nucleotides, the CDR3 is TGTGCCAGCAGCTTCAGCAGGGGGGTTAATTCACCCCTCCACTTT. It translates to CASSFSRGVNSPLHF.

This clonotype was observed many times. In DNA form, the CDR3 reads TGTGCCACCAGTGATTTATCGCGGGGCCTCAACACTGAAGCTTTCTTT. Translation: CATSDLSRGLNTEAFF. The chain carries TRBV24-1 and TRBJ1-1, with D tentatively TRBD1 (5 bases). Germline V gene sequence: CDR1 KGHDR, CDR2 SFDVKD. The CDR3 consists of 16 residues. V gave up 1 base and J gave up 2 bases, with 13 bases separating them.

This clonotype came up many times. The chain links TRBV7-2 to TRBJ2-3; no definite D call. Germline V gene lookup returns CDR1 SGHTA and CDR2 FQGNSA. The V gene lost 3 bases and the J gene lost 6 bases, with 22 bases spanning the gap. The CDR3 has 17 residues. In nucleotides, the CDR3 is TGTGCCAGCAGCTTTTCGGCTTCGGCTCTCGGTGCCGATACGCAGTATTTT. Its translation: CASSFSASALGADTQYF.

This clonotype appeared many times. This rearrangement joins TRBV20-1 to TRBJ1-1; D is undetermined. V shed 6 bases and J shed 3 bases, with 20 bases lying between them. The length of the CDR3 is 15 residues. Germline loops: CDR1 DFQATT, CDR2 SNEGSKA (reference sequence). The CDR3 loop is CSAPWRGRWHTEAFF. CDR3 DNA: TGCAGTGCCCCCTGGAGAGGCCGATGGCACACTGAAGCTTTCTTT.

In its sample, this clonotype was seen many times. The genes are TRBV4-3 and TRBJ2-5, with 9 bases matching TRBD2. Germline loops: CDR1 LGHNA, CDR2 YSLEER. The CDR3 has 14 amino acids. Trimming cost V 0 bases and J 4 bases; bases outside gene matches: 0. The CDR3 here is CASSQELAGETQYF. CDR3 bases: TGCGCCAGCAGCCAAGAACTAGCGGGAGAGACCCAGTACTTC.

This clonotype was observed a few times. This chain connects TRBV12-3 or TRBV12-4 to TRBJ2-1, with D perhaps matching TRBD2 (7 bases). The germline V and J ends were trimmed by 4 bases and 15 bases, with 16 bases remaining between them. The CDR3 has 12 amino acids. The CDR3 loop reads CASSSQGGGVFF. CDR3 in DNA: TGTGCCAGCAGTTCGCAGGGCGGGGGCGTGTTCTTC.

On this clonotype: A clone one base away is much larger, so this may be a read error. J is TRBJ1-6 and V is TRBV12-3 or TRBV12-4; possibly TRBD1 for D (5 bases). The CDR3 has 14 amino acids. The DNA of the CDR3 is TGTGTCAGCAGTGTCAAGGGGTTAGGTTCACCCCTCCACTTT. As protein: CVSSVKGLGSPLHF.

A word on this clonotype: Possible read error: a much larger clone is one base away. The chain is built from TRBV28 and TRBJ2-4; TRBD2 matches at 10 bases. The CDR3 extends over 13 amino acids. The V segment lost 5 bases and the J segment 7 bases; nucleotides outside the gene matches: 2. Germline-derived CDR1 and CDR2 are MDHEN and SYDVKM. CDR3 in amino acids: CASSGGLANIQYF. The CDR3 DNA is TGTGCCAGCAGTGGGGGACTAGCGAACATTCAGTACTTC.

This clonotype was recorded at least ten times. The V call is TRBV3-1, the J call TRBJ1-5, with D perhaps TRBD1 (5 bases). Germline V gene lookup returns CDR1 LGHDT and CDR2 YNNKEL (reference sequence). The length of the CDR3 is 15 residues. The ends were cut back, 0 bases at V and 3 bases at J, with 9 bases in the middle. CDR3 region: CASSQDAGHNQPQHF. CDR3 sequence (DNA): TGTGCCAGCAGCCAAGACGCAGGACACAATCAGCCCCAGCATTTT.

This clonotype was recorded at least ten times. This chain connects TRBV7-2 to TRBJ2-1; 8 bases map to TRBD2. The ends lost 5 bases at V and 7 bases at J; junction bases unmatched: 4. The CDR3 sequence is 13 residues long. The germline V gene encodes CDR1 SGHTA and CDR2 FQGNSA. CDR3 sequence (DNA): TGTGCCAGCAGCACTCGCGGGGGGAATGAGCAGTTCTTC. Translation: CASSTRGGNEQFF.

The table lists this clonotype with many counts. The chain employs TRBV28 and TRBJ2-7; maybe TRBD1 (6 bases). CDR3 size: 15 residues. V lost 6 bases and J lost 3, with 18 bases in between. Germline V gives CDR1 MDHEN, CDR2 SYDVKM. CDR3 sequence (DNA): TGTGCCAGCAGCTCCCCGTTTCTAGGGGGCTACGAGCAGTACTTC. As protein: CASSSPFLGGYEQYF. The whole variable domain, filled in from reference TRBV28 and TRBJ2-7, reads DVKVTQSSRYLVKRTGEKVFLECVQDMDHENMFWYRQDPGLGLRLIYFSYDVKMKEKGDIPEGYSVSREKKERFSLILESASTNQTSMYLCASSSPFLGGYEQYFGPGTRLTVT.

This clonotype occurred many times. This chain uses TRBV11-1 with TRBJ2-7, with 8 bases fitting TRBD2. V lost 5 bases, J lost 4 bases, and 10 bases stayed unmatched. The CDR3 sequence is 15 residues long. Germline-derived CDR1 and CDR2 are SGHAT and FQDESV (reference sequence). CDR3 bases: TGTGCCAGCAGCCTAACTTCAGCGGGAGTGTACGAGCAGTACTTC. As protein: CASSLTSAGVYEQYF. Drawing the rest from reference TRBV11-1 and TRBJ2-7, the complete variable domain is EAEVAQSPRYKITEKSQAVAFWCDPISGHATLYWYRQILGQGPELLVQFQDESVVDDSQLPKDRFSAERLKGVDSTLKIQPAELGDSAMYLCASSLTSAGVYEQYFGPGTRLTVT.

The chain joins TRBV12-3 or TRBV12-4 to TRBJ2-7, with 8 bases that match TRBD1. There are 14 residues in the CDR3. V lost 5 bases, J lost 3 bases, and 6 bases stayed unmatched. The CDR3 region has the DNA TGTGCCAGCAGTGTCGGGACAGGCTTCTACGAGCAGTACTTC. Amino acids: CASSVGTGFYEQYF.

V gene TRBV29-1 combines with J gene TRBJ1-2; no clear D gene. V lost 1 base and J lost 6, with 6 bases in between. The germline V gene has CDR1 SQVTM and CDR2 ANQGSEA. The CDR3 contains 11 residues. CDR3 residues: CSVEVGHGYTF. CDR3 DNA: TGCAGCGTTGAAGTGGGTCATGGCTACACCTTC.